This T cell receptor beta chain was captured in a study of cytomegalovirus exposure and HLA in healthy donors. Study observations and caveats: Relative to equally common others, HLA-associated TCR beta chains showed greater clonal expansion in a later analysis. Certain indistinguishable V segments, among them TRBV6-2 and TRBV6-3, were excluded. The Asian-associated ancestry cluster reportedly had fewer N-insertions than the roughly 670-donor mean in a later analysis.

The PCR used 60 Vbeta and 13 Jbeta primers. The data were produced by immunoSEQ multiplex PCR, yet TCRdb's version contains in-frame clones alone and is incomplete. The sample has around 300,000 clones; about 75% are singletons. Trimming took 5 bases from V and 2 from J, leaving 13 bases between them. Germline-derived CDR1 and CDR2 are SEHNR and FQNEAQ (reference sequence). The CDR3 loop spans 14 amino acids. Points on this clone: The antigen is unknown.

The chain couples TRBV7-9 to TRBJ2-7, with no clear D. The sequenced material came from PBMCs. This TCR was sampled from a female donor in good health and CMV-seronegative. The CDR3 DNA reads TGTGCCAGCAGCACGGGTCCTAACACCTACGAGCAGTACTTC. It translates to CASSTGPNTYEQYF.